Listed below are T cell receptor beta chains from one sample, sequenced in a study of T cells in Graves' hyperthyroidism and ophthalmopathy. Each CDR3 protein is one row after TCRdb ran MiXCR on the multiplex PCR reads. The repertoire holds hundreds of thousands of distinct CDR3 sequences, with less than 25% as singletons. The sequencing input was blood. The receptor source for this set is a man aged 25-40 years with Graves' ophthalmopathy. The CDR3 runs from the conserved cysteine through the conserved F or W. The D gene is left open where the match is weak. Clone sizes are given selectively: once, few, many, or a class where the clone is expanded.

j_gene | v_gene | abundance | d_gene | CDR3nt | CDR3aa
TRBJ2-1 | TRBV11-2 | . | . | TGTGCCAGCAGCCCTATAGCGGACAGCTCCTACAATGAGCAGTTCTTC | CASSPIADSSYNEQFF
TRBJ1-1 | TRBV30 | . | TRBD1 | TGTGCCTGGAGCGGACAGGGAGGCACTGAAGCTTTCTTT | CAWSGQGGTEAFF
TRBJ2-2 | TRBV30 | . | TRBD1 | TGTGCCTGGAGTGCCGCCGACAGGGGATGGACCGGGGAGCTGTTTTTT | CAWSAADRGWTGELFF
TRBJ2-7 | TRBV29-1 | . | TRBD1 | TGCAGCGTCGGACAGGGTCGCTACGAGCAGTACTTC | CSVGQGRYEQYF
TRBJ1-2 | TRBV27 | . | TRBD1 | TGTGCCAGCAGTGTGGGACAGGGGGCGCCGAGCTACACCTTC | CASSVGQGAPSYTF
TRBJ2-3 | TRBV29-1 | . | . | TGCAGCGTCCCCGGTGGGAACACAGATACGCAGTATTTT | CSVPGGNTDTQYF
TRBJ2-3 | TRBV4-2 | few | . | TGTGCCAGCAGCCAAGGCCGAGCGTCACCTCGTGGAACAGATACGCAGTATTTT | CASSQGRASPRGTDTQYF
TRBJ2-7 | TRBV20-1 | few | . | TGCAGTGCTAGAGTTCGAGCTAGCTCCTACGAGCAGTACTTC | CSARVRASSYEQYF
TRBJ2-1 | TRBV6-1 | few | . | TGTGCCAGCAGTGACCGACTAGTTAATGAGCAGTTCTTC | CASSDRLVNEQFF
TRBJ2-7 | TRBV18 | many | . | TGTGCCAGCTCACCACCAGGGGGTTTGACCTACGAGCAGTACTTC | CASSPPGGLTYEQYF
TRBJ1-4 | TRBV7-2 | few | . | TGTGCCAGCAGCAATACGATTTTGGGACACGCAACTAATGAAAAACTGTTTTTT | CASSNTILGHATNEKLFF
TRBJ1-4 | TRBV12-3/TRBV12-4 | many | TRBD1 | TGTGCCAGCCACGGGGCAGGGGGCTCTAATGAAAAACTGTTTTTT | CASHGAGGSNEKLFF
TRBJ1-1 | TRBV3-1 | many | . | TGTGCCAGCAGGGGTAGGACTGAAGCTTTCTTT | CASRGRTEAFF
TRBJ2-4 | TRBV7-3 | . | . | TGTGCCAGCAGCTTAAGCTATGGGGACATTCAGTACTTC | CASSLSYGDIQYF
TRBJ2-3 | TRBV30 | . | . | TGTGCCTGGAGCCCCGTCGGGGCCACAGATACGCAGTATTTT | CAWSPVGATDTQYF
TRBJ2-7 | TRBV28 | many | TRBD2 | TGTGCCAGCAGTTTATGGGTCATAGCGGGAAGCTCCTACGAGCAGTACTTC | CASSLWVIAGSSYEQYF
TRBJ2-1 | TRBV28 | few | TRBD1 | TGTGCCAGCACCTTCACTCTGATGACAGGGAGAATTGAGCAGTTCTTC | CASTFTLMTGRIEQFF
TRBJ1-5 | TRBV7-2 | . | . | TGTGCCAGCAGCTTAGTAGTTCCAAATCAGCCCCAGCATTTT | CASSLVVPNQPQHF
TRBJ2-2 | TRBV24-1 | few | . | TGTGCCACCAGTGAACAGACCGGGGAGCTGTTTTTT | CATSEQTGELFF